This entry lists 14 T cell receptor beta chains sequenced from one sample in a study of beta chain features in type 1 diabetes. Every bit of the isolated RNA underwent reverse transcription, so sequencing read expressed TCRB transcripts. Data came from immunoSEQ multiplex PCR; TCRdb stores just in-frame clones and leaves some out. This table has about 180,000 clones, about 12% appearing once. Sequencing was done on a sample of central memory CD4+ T cells from blood. Source of these receptors: a woman under 30 in good health.

In this sample, this clone turned up a few times. The chain is built from TRBV29-1 and TRBJ1-1; 9 bases match TRBD1. The V and J ends lost 5 bases and 1 base, in that order; junction bases with no gene match: 14. This CDR3 is built from 17 residues. Germline CDR1 and CDR2: SQVTM and ANQGSEA. The CDR3 sequence: CSVRERVTGGSNTEAFF. CDR3 nucleotide sequence: TGCAGCGTTCGCGAGCGGGTGACAGGGGGATCGAACACTGAAGCTTTCTTT.

This clone turned up a few times. The V gene is TRBV2, the J gene TRBJ2-2; 8 bases are a match to TRBD2. Germline-derived CDR1 and CDR2 are SNHLY and FYNNEI. V was pared by 7 bases and J by 6 bases, with 4 bases of the junction left unmatched. The CDR3 contains 13 residues. The CDR3 here is CASKISGAGELFF. The CDR3 nucleotides read TGTGCCAGCAAGATTAGCGGGGCCGGGGAGCTGTTTTTT.

The rearrangement links TRBV7-9 to TRBJ2-1; TRBD1 matches at 12 bases. With 5 bases clipped from V and 8 bases from J, the junction kept 10 bases outside the gene matches. This CDR3 is 16 amino acids long. Germline V gene sequence: CDR1 SEHNR, CDR2 FQNEAQ (reference sequence). For the CDR3, the DNA is TGTGCCAGCAGCCCCGCCCGGGACAGGGGGCACGATGAGCAGTTCTTC. Its protein is CASSPARDRGHDEQFF.

This chain connects TRBV7-2 to TRBJ2-7; 11 positions match TRBD2. CDR1 is SGHTA and CDR2 is FQGNSA in the germline V gene. V lost 5 bases to trimming and J lost 5 bases; unmatched junction nucleotides: 14. The length of the CDR3 is 17 residues. This CDR3 is CASSQLGLAGVPHEQYF. The CDR3 bases are TGTGCCAGCAGCCAACTTGGACTAGCGGGCGTCCCCCACGAGCAGTACTTC.

The chain is built from TRBV27 and TRBJ1-1; 8 nucleotides match TRBD1. Germline V lookup: CDR1 MNHEY, CDR2 SMNVEV (reference sequence). The CDR3 runs to 15 residues. V lost 5 bases to trimming and J lost 0 bases; unmatched junction nucleotides: 5. The CDR3 spells CASSARQGLNTEAFF. The CDR3 bases are TGTGCCAGCAGTGCCCGACAGGGGTTGAACACTGAAGCTTTCTTT.

The chain recombines TRBV11-2 with TRBJ2-7, with 12 bases that match TRBD2. Germline V CDR1 and CDR2: SGHAT, FQNNGV. With V trimmed by 1 base and J by 5 bases, 6 bases remained unmatched. This CDR3 spans 16 amino acids. As DNA, the CDR3 is TGTGCCAGCAGCTTAGGATGGACTAGCGGGATGGACGAGCAGTACTTC. Amino acids: CASSLGWTSGMDEQYF.

The gene calls are TRBV30 and TRBJ1-5; D is uncertain. The CDR3 has 13 residues. Trimming removed 2 bases at V and 5 bases at J, with 10 bases between. From germline, CDR1 is GTSNPN and CDR2 SVGIG (reference sequence). As DNA, the CDR3 is TGTGCCTGGAGTTCCAGAATGGATCAGCCCCAGCATTTT. Encoded protein: CAWSSRMDQPQHF.

This chain links TRBV30 with TRBJ2-3; D call uncertain. This CDR3 is built from 12 residues. Germline CDR1 is GTSNPN and CDR2 is SVGIG (reference sequence). V gave up 0 bases and J gave up 3 bases, with 4 bases separating them. CDR3 coding DNA: TGTGCCTGGAGTGTACAGACAGATACGCAGTATTTT. It specifies CAWSVQTDTQYF.

V gene TRBV29-1 combines with J gene TRBJ2-1, with 10 bases fitting TRBD1. With 6 bases clipped from V and 3 bases from J, the junction kept 11 bases outside the gene matches. The CDR3 is made up of 16 amino acids. Germline V gives CDR1 SQVTM, CDR2 ANQGSEA. CDR3 amino acids: CSVDRTGGAGYNEQFF. The CDR3, as DNA: TGCAGCGTCGATCGGACAGGGGGTGCAGGCTACAATGAGCAGTTCTTC.

This clone has only a few counts. This chain uses TRBV28 with TRBJ2-1; TRBD1 aligns across 9 bases. With 4 bases clipped from V and 8 bases from J, the junction kept 21 bases outside the gene matches. The CDR3 has 19 residues. CDR1 and CDR2 (germline): MDHEN, SYDVKM. The CDR3: CASSSYGTGLAVFSDEQFF. DNA of the CDR3: TGTGCCAGCAGTTCCTACGGGACAGGGCTAGCGGTCTTCTCCGATGAGCAGTTCTTC.

Only a few counts were recorded for this clone. V usage is TRBV28 and J usage is TRBJ1-2; TRBD1 matches at 7 bases. Germline V gives CDR1 MDHEN, CDR2 SYDVKM. The J segment lost 6 bases and the V segment lost 6 bases, leaving 4 bases of the junction unmatched. The length of the CDR3 is 12 residues. CDR3 protein: CASRVGTDGYTF. The CDR3 nucleotides are TGTGCCAGCAGAGTCGGGACAGATGGCTACACCTTC.

This clone was counted a few times. V and J are TRBV28 and TRBJ2-1, with 7 bases that match TRBD2. The CDR3 sequence is 15 residues long. CDR1 and CDR2 (germline): MDHEN, SYDVKM. V lost 3 bases, J lost 7 bases, and 9 bases stayed unmatched. CDR3: CASSFRGGSGNEQFF. The CDR3 bases are TGTGCCAGCAGTTTTCGCGGCGGGAGTGGGAATGAGCAGTTCTTC.

This clone was recorded a few times. V is TRBV11-2 and J is TRBJ2-1; 8 positions match TRBD2. V gave up 2 bases and J gave up 7 bases; unmatched junction bases: 4. Germline-derived CDR1 and CDR2 are SGHAT and FQNNGV. This CDR3 contains 14 residues. As DNA, the CDR3 is TGTGCCAGCAGCTTAAGCGGGAGTTTAAATGAGCAGTTCTTC. Translation: CASSLSGSLNEQFF.

V is TRBV7-2 and J is TRBJ2-1; 8 bases agree with TRBD1. J was trimmed by 4 bases and V by 5 bases; bases with no gene match: 7. This CDR3 is 15 amino acids long. Germline V gives CDR1 SGHTA, CDR2 FQGNSA. CDR3 sequence (DNA): TGTGCCAGCAGCCCGGGACAGGCCATTTACAATGAGCAGTTCTTC. Amino acid sequence: CASSPGQAIYNEQFF. Full variable domain (remainder filled in from reference TRBV7-2 and TRBJ2-1): GAGVSQSPSNKVTEKGKDVELRCDPISGHTALYWYRQSLGQGLEFLIYFQGNSAPDKSGLPSDRFSAERTGGSVSTLTIQRTQQEDSAVYLCASSPGQAIYNEQFFGPGTRLTVL.